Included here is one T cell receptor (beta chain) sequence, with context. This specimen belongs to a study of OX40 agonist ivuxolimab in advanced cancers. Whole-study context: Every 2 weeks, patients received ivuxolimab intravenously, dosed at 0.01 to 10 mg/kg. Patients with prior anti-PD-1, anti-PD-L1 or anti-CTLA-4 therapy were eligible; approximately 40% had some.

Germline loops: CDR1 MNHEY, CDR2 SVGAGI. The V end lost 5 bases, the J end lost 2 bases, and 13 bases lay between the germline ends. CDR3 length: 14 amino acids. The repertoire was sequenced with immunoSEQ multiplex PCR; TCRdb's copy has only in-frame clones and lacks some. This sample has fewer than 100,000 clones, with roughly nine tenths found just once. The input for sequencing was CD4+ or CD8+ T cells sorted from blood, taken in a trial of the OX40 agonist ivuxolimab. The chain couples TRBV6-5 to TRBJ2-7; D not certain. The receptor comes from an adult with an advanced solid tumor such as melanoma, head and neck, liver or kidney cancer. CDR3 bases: TGTGCCAGCAGTCCCTTGACTTGGCCCTACGAGCAGTACTTC. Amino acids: CASSPLTWPYEQYF.